This T cell receptor beta chain was sequenced in a study of cytomegalovirus exposure and HLA in healthy donors. About the study: The roughly 120 million unique TCR beta sequences, from about 180 million T cells, were found by an earlier analysis. Notes on the study in general: Some V segments, TRBV6-2 and TRBV6-3 among them, were indistinguishable and were therefore excluded. In a later analysis, a genetic analysis reported fewer productive-TCR N-insertions in an Asian-associated ancestry cluster than the cohort average.

Trimming took 4 bases from V and 6 from J, leaving 11 bases between them. Germline CDR1 SGHRS, CDR2 YFSETQ. The CDR3 has 12 residues. Amplification used 60 Vbeta primers and 13 Jbeta primers. Sequencing used immunoSEQ multiplex PCR; TCRdb keeps in-frame clones, though not all of them. The table has 95,000 to 120,000 clones, about four fifths seen once. Comments on this clone: Its antigen remains unknown.

Source material: PBMCs. This chain joins TRBV5-1 and TRBJ2-7, with D possibly TRBD1 on 6 matching bases. The receptor's source is a woman in her late teens or twenties in good health and CMV-seronegative. CDR3 sequence: CASSPGESEQYF. The CDR3 coding sequence is TGCGCCAGCAGCCCAGGGGAAAGCGAGCAGTACTTC.